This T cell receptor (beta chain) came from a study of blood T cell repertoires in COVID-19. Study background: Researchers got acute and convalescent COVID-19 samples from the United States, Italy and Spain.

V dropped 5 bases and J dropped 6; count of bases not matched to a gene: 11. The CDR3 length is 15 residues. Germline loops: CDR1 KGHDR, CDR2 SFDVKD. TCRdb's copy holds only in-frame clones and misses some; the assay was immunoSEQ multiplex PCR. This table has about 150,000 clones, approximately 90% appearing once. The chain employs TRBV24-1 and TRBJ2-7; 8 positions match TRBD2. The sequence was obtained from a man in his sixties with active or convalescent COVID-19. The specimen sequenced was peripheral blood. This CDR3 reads CATSAREGRLSEQYF. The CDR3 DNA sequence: TGTGCCACCAGTGCCCGGGAGGGCCGGTTAAGCGAGCAGTACTTC.